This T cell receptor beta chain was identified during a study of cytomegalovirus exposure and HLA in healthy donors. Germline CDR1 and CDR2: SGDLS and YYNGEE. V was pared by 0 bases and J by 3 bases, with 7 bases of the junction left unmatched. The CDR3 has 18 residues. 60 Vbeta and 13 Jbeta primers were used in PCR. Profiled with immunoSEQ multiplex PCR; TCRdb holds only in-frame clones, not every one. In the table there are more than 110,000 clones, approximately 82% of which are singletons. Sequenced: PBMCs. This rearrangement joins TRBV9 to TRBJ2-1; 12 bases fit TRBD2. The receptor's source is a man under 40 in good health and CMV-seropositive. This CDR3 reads CASSVAPSGRGNYNEQFF. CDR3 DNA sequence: TGTGCCAGCAGCGTAGCCCCTAGCGGGAGGGGTAACTACAATGAGCAGTTCTTC.